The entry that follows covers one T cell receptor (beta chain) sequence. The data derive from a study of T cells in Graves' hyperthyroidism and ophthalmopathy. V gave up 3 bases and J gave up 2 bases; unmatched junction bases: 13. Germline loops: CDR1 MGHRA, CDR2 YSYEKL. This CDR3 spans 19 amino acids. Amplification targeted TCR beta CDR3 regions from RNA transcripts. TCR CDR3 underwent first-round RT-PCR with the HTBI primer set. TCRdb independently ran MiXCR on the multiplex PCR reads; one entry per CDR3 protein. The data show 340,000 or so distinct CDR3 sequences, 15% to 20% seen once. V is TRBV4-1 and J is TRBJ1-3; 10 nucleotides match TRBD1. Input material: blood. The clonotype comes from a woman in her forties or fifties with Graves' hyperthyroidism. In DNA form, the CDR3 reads TGCGCCAGCAGCCACCCCTCCCTAAGACAGGGGGCACCTGGAAACACCATATATTTT. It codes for CASSHPSLRQGAPGNTIYF.